The clone carrying this TCR beta chain was recorded once. Antigen unknown. This CDR3 has 15 residues. CDR1 is LNHDA and CDR2 is SQIVND in the germline V gene (reference sequence). J lost 1 base, V lost 4 bases, and 5 bases had no gene match. This sample is part of a study of siplizumab effects on memory and regulatory T cells. Here immunoSEQ multiplex PCR was the method, and the copy in TCRdb shows in-frame clones only, minus some. The sample lists tens of thousands of clones, around nine tenths seen once, with about 1.5% in the top ten. Study results and limitations: Treg-derived clones made up an average of around 70% of mappable alloreactive CD4+ clones with siplizumab and 26.9% in controls. Unstimulated naive T cells seemed to show more diversity than memory cells did, and they also seemed to be among the major contributors to the alloresponse.

The TCR was taken from a human donor in good health. The chain links TRBV19 to TRBJ1-1, with 8 bases that match TRBD1. The specimen sequenced was Tregs sorted from blood. CDR3 in DNA: TGTGCCAGTAGTAGACGGACAGGGCGGAACACTGAAGCTTTCTTT. Residues: CASSRRTGRNTEAFF. The variable domain in full, with the rest retrieved from reference TRBV19 and TRBJ1-1, is DGGITQSPKYLFRKEGQNVTLSCEQNLNHDAMYWYRQDPGQGLRLIYYSQIVNDFQKGDIAEGYSVSREKKESFPLTVTSAQKNPTAFYLCASSRRTGRNTEAFFGQGTRLTVV.